Given below is one T cell receptor (beta chain) in context. No antigen is known for it. The data were produced by immunoSEQ multiplex PCR, yet TCRdb's version contains in-frame clones alone and is incomplete. The table lists 80,000 to 90,000 clones, around 84% of them singletons. This record comes from a study of OX40 agonist ivuxolimab in advanced cancers. About the study: Hepatocellular carcinoma, melanoma, renal cell or head and neck cancer occurred in dose-escalation patients. Whole-study results and caveats: With doses of 0.1 to 3.0 mg/kg, CD4+ and CD8+ blood T cells had undergone clonal expansion by week 6. Antigens targeted by the expanded peripheral T cells were not determined.

The CDR3 spans 15 residues. Trimming took 0 bases from V and 7 from J, leaving 16 bases between them. The germline V gene encodes CDR1 LGHNA and CDR2 YSLEER. The receptor's source is an adult with an advanced solid tumor such as melanoma, head and neck, liver or kidney cancer. This chain links TRBV4-3 with TRBJ2-7, with D unclear. The specimen was CD4+ or CD8+ T cells sorted from blood, collected in a trial of the OX40 agonist ivuxolimab. This chain's CDR3 is CASSQDRAGLREQYF. DNA for the CDR3: TGCGCCAGCAGCCAAGATAGGGCCGGGCTCAGGGAGCAGTACTTC.